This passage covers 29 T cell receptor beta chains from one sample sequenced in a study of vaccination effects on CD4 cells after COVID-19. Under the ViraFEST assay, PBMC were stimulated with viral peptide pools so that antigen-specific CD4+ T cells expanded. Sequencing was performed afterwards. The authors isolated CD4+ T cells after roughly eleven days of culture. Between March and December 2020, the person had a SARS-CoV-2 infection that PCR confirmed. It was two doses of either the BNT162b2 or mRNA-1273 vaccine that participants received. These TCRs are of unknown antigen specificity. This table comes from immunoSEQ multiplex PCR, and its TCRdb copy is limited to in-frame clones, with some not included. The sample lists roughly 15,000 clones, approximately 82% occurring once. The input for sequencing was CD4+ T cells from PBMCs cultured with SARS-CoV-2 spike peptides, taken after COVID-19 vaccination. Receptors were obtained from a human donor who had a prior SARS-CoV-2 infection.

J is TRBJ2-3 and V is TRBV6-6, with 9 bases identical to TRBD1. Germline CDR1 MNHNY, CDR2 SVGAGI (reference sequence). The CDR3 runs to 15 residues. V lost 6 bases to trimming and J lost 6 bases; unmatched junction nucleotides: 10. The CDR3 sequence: CASSFGQGRVDTQYF. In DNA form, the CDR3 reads TGTGCCAGCAGCTTCGGACAGGGGAGAGTGGATACGCAGTATTTT.

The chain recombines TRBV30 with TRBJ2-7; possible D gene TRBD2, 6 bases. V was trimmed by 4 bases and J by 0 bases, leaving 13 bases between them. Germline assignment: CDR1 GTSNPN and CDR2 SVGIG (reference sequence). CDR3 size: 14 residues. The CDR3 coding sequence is TGTGCCTGGATGTTGGCGGGGAGCTCCTACGAGCAGTACTTC. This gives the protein CAWMLAGSSYEQYF.

The CDR3 DNA is TGCGCCAGCAGCCAAGACCCCGACAGACCGAACACTGAAGCTTTCTTT. Translated, it gives CASSQDPDRPNTEAFF. The chain joins TRBV4-1 to TRBJ1-1; possible D gene TRBD1, 5 bases. In germline, CDR1 is MGHRA, CDR2 YSYEKL. Trimming shortened V by 0 bases and J by 1 base, and 12 bases separated the two germline ends. The CDR3 is made up of 16 amino acids.

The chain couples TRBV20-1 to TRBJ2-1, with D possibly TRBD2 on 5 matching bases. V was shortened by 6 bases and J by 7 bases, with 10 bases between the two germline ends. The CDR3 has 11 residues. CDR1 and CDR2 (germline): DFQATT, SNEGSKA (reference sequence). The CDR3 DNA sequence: TGCAGTGCGCACACTAGAAATGAGCAGTTCTTC. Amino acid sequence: CSAHTRNEQFF.

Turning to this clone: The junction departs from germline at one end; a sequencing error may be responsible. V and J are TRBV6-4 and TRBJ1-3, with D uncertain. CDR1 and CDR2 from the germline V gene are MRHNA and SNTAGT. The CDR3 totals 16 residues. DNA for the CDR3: TGTGCCAGCAGTGAATCGAAATTAGTGACTGGTAACACCATATATTTT. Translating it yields CASSESKLVTGNTIYF.

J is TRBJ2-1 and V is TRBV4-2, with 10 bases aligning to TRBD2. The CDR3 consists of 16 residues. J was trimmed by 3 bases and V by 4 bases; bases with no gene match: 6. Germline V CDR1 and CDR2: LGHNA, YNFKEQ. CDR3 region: CASSRQSSGGYNEQFF. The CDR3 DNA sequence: TGTGCCAGCAGCCGCCAGTCTAGCGGGGGCTACAATGAGCAGTTCTTC.

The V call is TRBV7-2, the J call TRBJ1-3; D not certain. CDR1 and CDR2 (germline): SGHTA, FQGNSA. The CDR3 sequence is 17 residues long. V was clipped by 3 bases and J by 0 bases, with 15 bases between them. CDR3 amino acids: CASSLAPAKSSGNTIYF. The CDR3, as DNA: TGTGCCAGCAGCTTGGCGCCAGCTAAAAGCTCTGGAAACACCATATATTTT. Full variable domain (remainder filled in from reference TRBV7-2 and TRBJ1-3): GAGVSQSPSNKVTEKGKDVELRCDPISGHTALYWYRQSLGQGLEFLIYFQGNSAPDKSGLPSDRFSAERTGGSVSTLTIQRTQQEDSAVYLCASSLAPAKSSGNTIYFGEGSWLTVV.

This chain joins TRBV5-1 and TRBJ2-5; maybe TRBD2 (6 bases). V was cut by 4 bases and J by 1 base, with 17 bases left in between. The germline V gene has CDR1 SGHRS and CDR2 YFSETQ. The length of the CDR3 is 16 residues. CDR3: CASSPGLISGQETQYF. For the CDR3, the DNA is TGCGCCAGCAGCCCGGGACTCATTTCGGGCCAAGAGACCCAGTACTTC.

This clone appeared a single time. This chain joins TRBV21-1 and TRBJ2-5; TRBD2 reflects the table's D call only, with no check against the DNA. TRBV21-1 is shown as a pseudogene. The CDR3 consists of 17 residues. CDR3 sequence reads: CASSKYRTTRKQETQYF. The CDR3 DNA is TGTGCCAGCAGCAAATATCGGACTACCCGAAAGCAAGAGACCCAGTACTTC.

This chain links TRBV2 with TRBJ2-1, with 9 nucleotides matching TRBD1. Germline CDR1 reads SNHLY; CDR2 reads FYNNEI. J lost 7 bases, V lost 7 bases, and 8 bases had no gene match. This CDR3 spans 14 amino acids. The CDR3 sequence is CASTGIQGANEQFF. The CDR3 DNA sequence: TGTGCCAGCACGGGTATACAGGGGGCGAATGAGCAGTTCTTC.

The CDR3 bases are TGTGCCAGCAGCGAAATCGGACTGGACTACAATGAGCAGTTCTTC. Translating gives CASSEIGLDYNEQFF. V is TRBV9 and J is TRBJ2-1; possibly TRBD2 for D (5 bases). Germline V gene data show CDR1 as SGDLS and CDR2 as YYNGEE. The CDR3 is 15 residues long. V gave up 3 bases and J gave up 3 bases, with 13 bases separating them.

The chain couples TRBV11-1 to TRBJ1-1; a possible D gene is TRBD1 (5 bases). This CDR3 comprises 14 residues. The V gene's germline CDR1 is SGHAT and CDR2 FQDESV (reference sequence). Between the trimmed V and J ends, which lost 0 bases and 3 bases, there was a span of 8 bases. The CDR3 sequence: CASSLAGVDTEAFF. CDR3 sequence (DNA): TGTGCCAGCAGCTTAGCAGGGGTTGACACTGAAGCTTTCTTT.

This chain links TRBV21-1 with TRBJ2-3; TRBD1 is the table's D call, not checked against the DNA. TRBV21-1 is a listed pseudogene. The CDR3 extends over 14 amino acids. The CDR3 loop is CASSLKGGTDTQYF. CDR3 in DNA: TGTGCCAGCAGCCTAAAGGGGGGCACAGATACGCAGTATTTT.

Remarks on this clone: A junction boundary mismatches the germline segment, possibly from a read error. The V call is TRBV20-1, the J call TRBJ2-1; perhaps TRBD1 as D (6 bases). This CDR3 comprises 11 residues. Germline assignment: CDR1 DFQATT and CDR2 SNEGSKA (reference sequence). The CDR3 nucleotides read TGCAGTGCAGGGCAGGGGAGTGGCACGATCTTC. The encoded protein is CSAGQGSGTIF.

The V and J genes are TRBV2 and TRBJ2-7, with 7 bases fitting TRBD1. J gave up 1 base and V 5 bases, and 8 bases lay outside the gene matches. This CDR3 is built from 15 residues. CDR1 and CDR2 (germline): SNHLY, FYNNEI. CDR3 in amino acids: CASSKDRAPSYEQYF. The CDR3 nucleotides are TGTGCCAGCAGTAAAGACAGGGCCCCGTCCTACGAGCAGTACTTC.

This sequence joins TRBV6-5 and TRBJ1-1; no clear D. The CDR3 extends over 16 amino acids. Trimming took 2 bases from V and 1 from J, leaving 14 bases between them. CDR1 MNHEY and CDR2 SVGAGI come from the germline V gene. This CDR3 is CASSYGVGEGNTEAFF. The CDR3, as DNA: TGTGCCAGCAGTTACGGGGTTGGAGAGGGGAACACTGAAGCTTTCTTT.

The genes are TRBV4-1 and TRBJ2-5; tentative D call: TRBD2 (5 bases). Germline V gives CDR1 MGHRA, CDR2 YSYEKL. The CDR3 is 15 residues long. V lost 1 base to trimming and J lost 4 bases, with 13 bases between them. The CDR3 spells CASSQGIFEGETQYF. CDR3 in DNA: TGCGCCAGCAGCCAAGGGATCTTTGAGGGAGAGACCCAGTACTTC.

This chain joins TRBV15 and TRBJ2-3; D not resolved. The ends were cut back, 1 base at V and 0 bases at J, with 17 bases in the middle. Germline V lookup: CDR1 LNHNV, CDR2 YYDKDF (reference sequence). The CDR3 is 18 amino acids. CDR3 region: CATSRGFRLRYSTDTQYF. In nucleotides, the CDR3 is TGTGCCACCAGCAGAGGTTTTAGATTACGATATAGCACAGATACGCAGTATTTT.

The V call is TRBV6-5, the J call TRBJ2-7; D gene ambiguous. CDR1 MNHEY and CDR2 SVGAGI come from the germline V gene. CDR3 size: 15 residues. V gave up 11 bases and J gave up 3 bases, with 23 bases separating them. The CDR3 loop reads CARTIWGKSCYEQYF. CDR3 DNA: TGTGCCCGGACGATTTGGGGTAAGAGCTGCTACGAGCAGTACTTC.

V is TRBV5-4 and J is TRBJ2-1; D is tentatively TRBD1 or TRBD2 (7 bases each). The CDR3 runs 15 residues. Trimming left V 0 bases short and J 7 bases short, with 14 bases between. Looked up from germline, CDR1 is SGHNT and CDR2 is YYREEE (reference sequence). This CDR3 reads CASSLGQGEGNEQFF. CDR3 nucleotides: TGTGCCAGCAGCTTGGGGCAGGGGGAGGGGAATGAGCAGTTCTTC.

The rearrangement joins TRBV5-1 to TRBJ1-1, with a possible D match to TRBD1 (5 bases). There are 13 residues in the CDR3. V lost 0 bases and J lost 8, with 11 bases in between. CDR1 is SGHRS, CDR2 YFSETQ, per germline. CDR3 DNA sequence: TGCGCCAGCAGCTTGGGTCACAGGCACGAAGCTTTCTTT. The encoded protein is CASSLGHRHEAFF.

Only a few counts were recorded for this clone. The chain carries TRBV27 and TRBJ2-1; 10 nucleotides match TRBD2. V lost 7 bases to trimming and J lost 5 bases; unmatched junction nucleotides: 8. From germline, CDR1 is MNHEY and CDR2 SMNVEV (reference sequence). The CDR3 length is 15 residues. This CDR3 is CASTLLAGLNNEQFF. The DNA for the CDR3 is TGTGCCAGCACCTTACTAGCGGGGTTAAACAATGAGCAGTTCTTC.

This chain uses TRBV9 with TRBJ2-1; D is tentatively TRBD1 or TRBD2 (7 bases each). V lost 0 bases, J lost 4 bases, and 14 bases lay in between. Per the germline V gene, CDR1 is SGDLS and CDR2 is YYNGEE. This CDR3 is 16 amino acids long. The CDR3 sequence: CASSVAGGGGYNEQFF. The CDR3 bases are TGTGCCAGCAGCGTAGCAGGGGGGGGTGGGTACAATGAGCAGTTCTTC. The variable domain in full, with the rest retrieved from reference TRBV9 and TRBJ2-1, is DSGVTQTPKHLITATGQRVTLRCSPRSGDLSVYWYQQSLDQGLQFLIQYYNGEERAKGNILERFSAQQFPDLHSELNLSSLELGDSALYFCASSVAGGGGYNEQFFGPGTRLTVL.

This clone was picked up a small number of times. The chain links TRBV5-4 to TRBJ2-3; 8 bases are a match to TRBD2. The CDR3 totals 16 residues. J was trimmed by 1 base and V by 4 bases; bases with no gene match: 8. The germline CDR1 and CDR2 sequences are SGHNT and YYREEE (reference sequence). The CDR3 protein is CASSPTSGGGTDTQYF. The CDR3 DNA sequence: TGTGCCAGCAGCCCGACGAGCGGGGGAGGCACAGATACGCAGTATTTT.

The chain's CDR3 is CASSSLQGDYGYTF. Here the CDR3 DNA reads TGTGCCAGCAGTTCCCTACAGGGAGATTATGGCTACACCTTC. The chain has TRBV2 and TRBJ1-2, with D perhaps matching TRBD1 (6 bases). V lost 5 bases to trimming and J lost 5 bases, with 15 bases between them. There are 14 residues in the CDR3. The V gene's germline CDR1 is SNHLY and CDR2 FYNNEI.

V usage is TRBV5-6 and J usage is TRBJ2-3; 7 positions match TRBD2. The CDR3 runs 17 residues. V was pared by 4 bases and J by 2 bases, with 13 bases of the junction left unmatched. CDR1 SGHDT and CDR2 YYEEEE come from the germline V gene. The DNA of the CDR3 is TGTGCCAGCAGCCGACGTGTTAGCGGGCTTATCACAGATACGCAGTATTTT. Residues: CASSRRVSGLITDTQYF.

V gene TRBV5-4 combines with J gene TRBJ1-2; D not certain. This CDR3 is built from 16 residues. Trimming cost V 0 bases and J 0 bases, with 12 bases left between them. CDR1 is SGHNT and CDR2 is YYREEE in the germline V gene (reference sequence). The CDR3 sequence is CASSLGSGSTNYGYTF. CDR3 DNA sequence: TGTGCCAGCAGCTTGGGCTCAGGTTCGACTAACTATGGCTACACCTTC.

The CDR3 here is CASSVGGAESYEQYF. DNA of the CDR3: TGCGCCAGCAGTGTGGGGGGCGCTGAATCCTACGAGCAGTACTTC. The chain recombines TRBV10-2 with TRBJ2-7, with D tentatively TRBD1 or TRBD2 (6 bases each). CDR1 WSHSY and CDR2 SAAADI come from the germline V gene. The V gene lost 4 bases and the J gene lost 1 base, with 14 bases spanning the gap. The CDR3 extends over 15 amino acids.

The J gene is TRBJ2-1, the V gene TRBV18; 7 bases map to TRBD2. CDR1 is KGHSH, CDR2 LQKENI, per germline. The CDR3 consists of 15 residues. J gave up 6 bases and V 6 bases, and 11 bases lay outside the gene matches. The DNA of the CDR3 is TGTGCCAGCTCCCCCATGATTGGGGGGGGCAATGAGCAGTTCTTC. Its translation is CASSPMIGGGNEQFF.